A single sample gave rise to the 13 T cell receptor beta chains below, sequenced in a study of T cell responses to AZD1222 COVID-19 vaccine. Profiling relied on immunoSEQ multiplex PCR, and the TCRdb table lists in-frame clones only, not all of them. The data hold 150,000 to 200,000 clones, with about 91% observed a single time. The starting material was peripheral blood, obtained 28 days after the second AZD1222 dose. Receptors originate from an adult who received the AZD1222 COVID-19 vaccine.

The chain has TRBV4-2 and TRBJ2-2, with 12 bases identical to TRBD2. The germline V gene encodes CDR1 LGHNA and CDR2 YNFKEQ. This CDR3 spans 17 amino acids. Losses at the gene ends were 1 base for V and 7 bases for J; bases not matched to a gene: 7. CDR3 loop: CASSQGLAGDPGGELFF. The CDR3 region has the DNA TGTGCCAGCAGCCAAGGACTAGCGGGGGACCCGGGCGGGGAGCTGTTTTTT.

V is TRBV27 and J is TRBJ2-1, with TRBD1 as a possible D gene (5 bases). CDR1 is MNHEY and CDR2 is SMNVEV in the germline V gene (reference sequence). The CDR3 has 16 amino acids. The germline V and J ends were trimmed by 4 bases and 0 bases, with 13 bases remaining between them. CDR3 residues: CASSSGRASSYNEQFF. The CDR3 bases are TGTGCCAGCAGTTCCGGCAGGGCGAGCTCCTACAATGAGCAGTTCTTC.

The rearrangement uses TRBV6-5 and TRBJ2-7; TRBD1 matches 9 bases. Germline assignment: CDR1 MNHEY and CDR2 SVGAGI. Trimming took 2 bases from V and 4 from J; bases not matched to a gene: 9. There are 16 residues in the CDR3. The CDR3 region has the DNA TGTGCCAGCAGTTACCGGATGGAGACAGGGGGGTACGAGCAGTACTTC. This gives the protein CASSYRMETGGYEQYF.

This clone was found once. The chain is built from TRBV3-1 (or the pseudogene TRBV3-2) and TRBJ2-7; D assignment may be TRBD1 or TRBD2 (5 bases each). Trimming took off 1 base at V and 0 bases at J, with 13 bases between the two ends. CDR1 and CDR2 (germline): LGHDT, YNNKEL (reference sequence). The CDR3 length is 16 residues. CDR3 amino acids: CASSQVGGPSSYEQYF. The CDR3 region has the DNA TGTGCCAGCAGCCAAGTTGGGGGTCCAAGCTCCTACGAGCAGTACTTC.

This clone has just one count. V and J are TRBV3-1 (or the pseudogene TRBV3-2) and TRBJ1-1; perhaps TRBD1 as D (6 bases). V was shortened by 2 bases and J by 8 bases, with 9 bases between the two germline ends. This CDR3 spans 12 amino acids. CDR1 is LGHDT, CDR2 YNNKEL, per germline (reference sequence). The CDR3 here is CASSQTGYEAFF. CDR3 bases: TGTGCCAGCAGCCAAACAGGGTACGAAGCTTTCTTT.

This chain uses TRBV6-5 with TRBJ2-6; the D gene is possibly TRBD2 (5 bases). Germline CDR1 is MNHEY and CDR2 is SVGAGI. V dropped 5 bases and J dropped 4 bases, with 6 bases sitting between them. CDR3 length equals 13 residues. Here the CDR3 reads CASSPGGANVLTF. The CDR3 DNA reads as TGTGCCAGCAGTCCGGGGGGGGCCAACGTCCTGACTTTC.

This clone was observed a handful of times. The chain employs TRBV9 and TRBJ2-7; 11 nucleotides agree with TRBD2. V gave up 0 bases and J gave up 5 bases; unmatched junction bases: 10. Germline V gene lookup returns CDR1 SGDLS and CDR2 YYNGEE. The CDR3 totals 17 residues. CDR3 protein: CASSVDTSGGLRDEQYF. CDR3 bases: TGTGCCAGCAGCGTAGATACTAGCGGGGGCCTAAGGGACGAGCAGTACTTC.

The chain has TRBV24-1 and TRBJ2-7; D is ambiguous. CDR3 size: 13 residues. Germline CDR1 KGHDR, CDR2 SFDVKD. The CDR3 DNA reads TGTGTTGCGACCCGTGTCCGAAGTAACGAGCAGTACTTC. Its protein product is CVATRVRSNEQYF.

This clone has only one observation. CDR3 residues: CASSGGTGSYEQYF. The CDR3 nucleotides read TGCGCCAGCAGCGGCGGGACAGGCTCCTACGAGCAGTACTTC. The V gene is TRBV5-1, the J gene TRBJ2-7; TRBD1 agrees at 8 bases. The junction had 3 bases not matched to a gene; V was cut back by 4 bases and J by 0 bases. CDR1 is SGHRS and CDR2 is YFSETQ in the germline V gene. The CDR3 length is 14 residues.

V and J are TRBV5-1 and TRBJ1-1, with 7 bases aligning to TRBD1. Trimming cost V 3 bases and J 6 bases; bases outside gene matches: 14. Per germline, CDR1 SGHRS and CDR2 YFSETQ. The CDR3 is 16 amino acids. CDR3 loop: CASSWNTGRQGAEAFF. DNA of the CDR3: TGCGCCAGCAGCTGGAACACGGGGCGACAGGGAGCTGAAGCTTTCTTT.

V and J are TRBV27 and TRBJ1-2; perhaps TRBD1 as D (5 bases). CDR1 MNHEY and CDR2 SMNVEV come from the germline V gene (reference sequence). V was cut by 2 bases and J by 2 bases, with 15 bases left in between. The CDR3 contains 16 residues. CDR3 protein: CASSLAGGGRNYGYTF. DNA for the CDR3: TGTGCCAGCAGTTTAGCCGGGGGGGGGAGAAACTATGGCTACACCTTC.

CDR3 residues: CASRKDATNEKLFF. CDR3 coding DNA: TGTGCCAGCAGGAAGGATGCAACTAATGAAAAACTGTTTTTT. The rearrangement uses TRBV6-5 and TRBJ1-4; D gene ambiguous. CDR3 length equals 14 residues. V was shortened by 6 bases and J by 0 bases, with 8 bases between the two germline ends. In germline, CDR1 is MNHEY, CDR2 SVGAGI.

The chain has TRBV7-2 and TRBJ2-5, with TRBD2 matching 10 bases. Per germline, CDR1 SGHTA and CDR2 FQGNSA. CDR3 size: 15 residues. The ends lost 2 bases at V and 2 bases at J; junction bases unmatched: 2. CDR3 protein: CASSLTSGEQETQYF. CDR3 bases: TGTGCCAGCAGCTTAACTAGCGGGGAGCAAGAGACCCAGTACTTC.